These 20 T cell receptor beta chains share one sample of origin, sequenced in a study of blood T cell repertoires in COVID-19. The repertoire was sequenced with immunoSEQ multiplex PCR; TCRdb's copy has only in-frame clones and lacks some. Of approximately 300,000 clones in the sample, under 95% are singletons; the top ten hold under 20%. The sample consisted of PBMCs or T cells enriched from blood (not recorded which). The source of these receptors is a woman aged 25 to 39 who had recovered from COVID-19.

V gene TRBV7-3 combines with J gene TRBJ2-1; D may be TRBD2 (6 bases). Germline assignment: CDR1 SGHTA and CDR2 FQGTGA. The CDR3 has 17 residues. V was cut by 3 bases and J by 0 bases, with 15 bases left in between. The CDR3 loop reads CASSFFPGRSSYNEQFF. CDR3 nucleotide sequence: TGTGCCAGCAGCTTTTTCCCAGGGAGGAGCTCCTACAATGAGCAGTTCTTC. The complete variable domain, with remaining parts taken from reference TRBV7-3 and TRBJ2-1, reads GAGVSQTPSNKVTEKGKYVELRCDPISGHTALYWYRQSLGQGPEFLIYFQGTGAADDSGLPNDRFFAVRPEGSVSTLKIQRTERGDSAVYLCASSFFPGRSSYNEQFFGPGTRLTVL.

V gene TRBV12-3 or TRBV12-4 combines with J gene TRBJ1-5; D might be TRBD1 (6 bases). The CDR3 loop spans 12 amino acids. The V end was cut by 9 bases, the J end by 4 bases, with 10 bases between. The CDR3 DNA follows: TGTGCCAGTGTACAGGGAAATCAGCCCCAGCATTTT. It translates to CASVQGNQPQHF.

This chain links TRBV3-1 (or the pseudogene TRBV3-2) with TRBJ2-5, with TRBD1 identical over 8 bases. The CDR3 extends over 17 amino acids. Trimming removed 5 bases from V and 1 base from J; junction bases left unmatched: 12. Germline V lookup: CDR1 LGHDT, CDR2 YNNKEL (reference sequence). CDR3 DNA sequence: TGTGCCAGCAGCAGGTGGGCCAGACAGGGGTCCCAAGAGACCCAGTACTTC. Residues: CASSRWARQGSQETQYF.

This chain links TRBV13 with TRBJ2-1; no reliable D call. Trimming cost V 2 bases and J 5 bases, with 7 bases left between them. CDR1 is PRHDT and CDR2 is FYEKMQ in the germline V gene (reference sequence). The CDR3 runs 13 residues. The CDR3 loop is CASSLTGDNEQFF. DNA of the CDR3: TGTGCCAGCAGCTTAACGGGTGACAATGAGCAGTTCTTC.

This chain links TRBV2 with TRBJ2-7, with 8 bases lining up with TRBD1. CDR3 length: 16 residues. Germline values: CDR1 SNHLY, CDR2 FYNNEI. V lost 3 bases, J lost 5 bases, and 12 bases stayed unmatched. As DNA, the CDR3 is TGTGCCAGCAGTGACAGGGGGCGGTCTCGGATGGACGAGCAGTACTTC. It yields the protein CASSDRGRSRMDEQYF.

The chain carries TRBV28 and TRBJ2-3, with 11 bases lining up with TRBD2. Germline V gives CDR1 MDHEN, CDR2 SYDVKM. The CDR3 is 18 residues long. Trimming cost V 3 bases and J 0 bases; bases outside gene matches: 8. As DNA, the CDR3 is TGTGCCAGCAGTTTTCTGGGACTAGCGGATTCTAGCACAGATACGCAGTATTTT. As protein: CASSFLGLADSSTDTQYF.

V usage is TRBV18 and J usage is TRBJ2-2, with D possibly being TRBD1 (5 bases). Per the germline V gene, CDR1 is KGHSH and CDR2 is LQKENI. V dropped 6 bases and J dropped 2 bases, with 10 bases sitting between them. The CDR3 totals 14 residues. This CDR3 reads CASSQGRNTGELFF. DNA for the CDR3: TGTGCCAGCTCTCAGGGCCGAAACACCGGGGAGCTGTTTTTT.

The chain uses TRBV6-5 and TRBJ1-5; 8 bases align to TRBD1. Germline CDR1 MNHEY, CDR2 SVGAGI. The CDR3 is made up of 15 amino acids. The trim removed 6 bases at V and 3 bases at J, leaving 7 bases unmatched. This CDR3 is CASSRDRGYNQPQHF. The CDR3 nucleotides read TGTGCCAGCAGCCGTGACAGGGGTTACAATCAGCCCCAGCATTTT.

V and J are TRBV4-2 and TRBJ2-5; TRBD2 agrees at 13 bases. Germline CDR1 is LGHNA and CDR2 is YNFKEQ. With V trimmed by 2 bases and J by 3 bases, 3 bases remained unmatched. This CDR3 spans 16 amino acids. CDR3 DNA sequence: TGTGCCAGCAGCCAAATGGGGACTAGCGGGAAAGAGACCCAGTACTTC. Protein product: CASSQMGTSGKETQYF.

This clone was seen a single time. J is TRBJ1-3 and V is TRBV29-1, with TRBD1 matching over 9 bases. The CDR3 runs 12 residues. Germline CDR1 reads SQVTM; CDR2 reads ANQGSEA. Trimming at V came to 7 bases and at J to 5 bases, leaving 3 bases not matched to a gene. CDR3 amino acids: CSAGQGRNTIYF. The CDR3 region has the DNA TGCAGCGCCGGACAGGGGCGAAACACCATATATTTT.

This chain connects TRBV14 to TRBJ1-6, with TRBD1 matching 9 bases. Germline values: CDR1 SGHDN, CDR2 FVKESK. The CDR3 has 19 residues. Trimming took 4 bases from V and 9 from J; bases not matched to a gene: 19. The chain's CDR3 is CASSPLYYTRTGEGSPLHF. The CDR3 DNA reads TGTGCCAGCAGCCCATTATATTATACGAGGACAGGGGAGGGTTCACCCCTCCACTTT.

V gene TRBV10-3 combines with J gene TRBJ2-7; no clear D. Germline assignment: CDR1 ENHRY and CDR2 SYGVKD. The CDR3 sequence is 16 residues long. Between the trimmed V and J ends, which lost 0 bases and 0 bases, there was a span of 12 bases. The CDR3 protein is CAISESGRANSYEQYF. The CDR3 coding sequence is TGTGCCATCAGTGAGTCGGGCAGAGCTAACTCCTACGAGCAGTACTTC.

This clone came up once. Distinct nucleotide sequences in the sample also encode this CDR3. The rearrangement links TRBV28 to TRBJ1-2, with a weak D call TRBD1 (5 bases). V was clipped by 3 bases and J by 4 bases, with 6 bases between them. CDR1 and CDR2 from the germline V gene are MDHEN and SYDVKM. The CDR3 sequence is 12 residues long. This chain's CDR3 is CASSLQGYGYTF. CDR3 DNA: TGTGCCAGCAGTTTGCAGGGCTATGGCTACACCTTC.

The chain carries TRBV7-9 and TRBJ1-1; D remains unclear. Germline values: CDR1 SEHNR, CDR2 FQNEAQ (reference sequence). There are 15 residues in the CDR3. Trimming took 1 base from V and 1 from J, leaving 10 bases between them. The CDR3 loop is CASSLVGRGNTEAFF. The CDR3 coding sequence is TGTGCCAGCAGCTTAGTGGGTAGAGGGAACACTGAAGCTTTCTTT.

V usage is TRBV6-2 or TRBV6-3 and J usage is TRBJ1-2, with 7 bases fitting TRBD1. CDR1 is MNHEY, CDR2 SVGEGT, per germline. The V segment lost 4 bases and the J segment 4 bases; nucleotides outside the gene matches: 3. CDR3 length equals 13 residues. The CDR3 DNA reads TGTGCCAGCAGTTGGACAGGCATCTATGGCTACACCTTC. Translated: CASSWTGIYGYTF.

This rearrangement joins TRBV5-4 to TRBJ2-3, with 9 bases aligning to TRBD2. With 5 bases clipped from V and 3 bases from J, the junction kept 4 bases outside the gene matches. CDR1 is SGHNT and CDR2 is YYREEE in the germline V gene (reference sequence). The CDR3 spans 14 residues. CDR3 nucleotide sequence: TGTGCCAGCAGGGCGCGGGGGGGGACAGATACGCAGTATTTT. Encoded protein: CASRARGGTDTQYF.

This chain links TRBV7-2 with TRBJ2-1; D may be TRBD1 (6 bases). The CDR3 consists of 14 residues. The germline V gene encodes CDR1 SGHTA and CDR2 FQGNSA. Trimming took 4 bases from V and 8 from J, leaving 15 bases between them. CDR3 bases: TGTGCCAGCAGCTCTCAACAGGGTATCGATGAGCAGTTCTTC. Translated, it gives CASSSQQGIDEQFF.

This clone has just a few counts. The chain links TRBV3-1 (or the pseudogene TRBV3-2) to TRBJ2-7, with 10 bases identical to TRBD2. V was clipped by 3 bases and J by 3 bases; unmatched bases: 14. Germline CDR1 and CDR2: LGHDT and YNNKEL (reference sequence). CDR3 length: 18 amino acids. CDR3 protein: CASSHELAGRSRGYEQYF. CDR3 bases: TGTGCCAGCAGCCATGAACTAGCGGGGAGATCAAGGGGCTACGAGCAGTACTTC.

The rearrangement uses TRBV7-8 and TRBJ2-1; 8 bases map to TRBD2. Germline V gene sequence: CDR1 SGHVS, CDR2 FQNEAQ. The CDR3 spans 17 residues. The junction had 15 bases not matched to a gene; V was cut back by 1 base and J by 10 bases. The CDR3 reads CASSLGTGTRKSREQFF. The CDR3 nucleotides are TGTGCCAGCAGCTTAGGAACCGGGACTAGGAAGTCGCGCGAGCAGTTCTTC.

The V call is TRBV12-5, the J call TRBJ2-1; D unclear. Deletions cut 4 bases from V and 12 bases from J, with 16 bases between. The CDR3 contains 13 residues. CDR1 LGHNT and CDR2 FRNRAP come from the germline V gene. The CDR3 DNA follows: TGTGCTAGTGGTTCCTCCCCCCCTATCGGGCAGTTCTTC. It translates to CASGSSPPIGQFF.